The rows below give T cell receptor beta chains drawn from one sample of a study of cytomegalovirus exposure and HLA in healthy donors. The table came from immunoSEQ multiplex PCR; TCRdb's copy has only in-frame clones and leaves some out. The sample carries about 160,000 clones, approximately 81% recorded once. Sequencing was carried out using PBMCs. The receptors shown here come from a man aged 25-45 years in good health and CMV-seronegative. CDR3s leave out the opening cysteine and the closing phenylalanine or tryptophan. Size tells how often a clone was seen (once, few, many) or the class of an expanded clone, and some rows leave it out.

V	size	CDR3
TRBV7-8	.	ASSLEQRETQY
TRBV19	once	ASSIDITSSYNEQF
TRBV7-9	.	SSSYAKNEQY
TRBV10-3	.	AITEDRDQPQH
TRBV6-1	.	ASSGQGSSYNSPLH
TRBV30	.	AWNDRLDEAF
TRBV28	.	ASSPPGTGNSNQPQH
TRBV5-1	.	ASSLAVMGLTDTQY
TRBV5-1	.	ASRPGQGSYEQY
TRBV13	.	ASSGSFGQQSTDTQY
TRBV19	once	ASSRTGVFGEQY
TRBV7-3	few	ASSLGQGAGEQY